What follows is one T cell receptor (beta chain) and its context. The V gene's germline CDR1 is LGHNA and CDR2 YNFKEQ. CDR3 length: 15 residues. Trimming pared 1 base from V and 1 base from J, leaving 10 bases between. This sample stems from a study of blood T cell repertoires in COVID-19. For the study at large: The origin of the acute and convalescent COVID-19 samples was the United States, Italy and Spain.

Assignments of participants to cohorts depended upon their own reported clinical history. Donors in Cohort 3 counted as recovered after two negative PCRs, clearance, or symptom resolution. Using immunoSEQ multiplex PCR, the repertoire was profiled, and TCRdb retains in-frame clones only, with some absent. Of roughly 360,000 clones detected, roughly four fifths appear once; the ten largest clones hold 5% to 6%. The receptor's source is a woman aged 50 to 65 who had recovered from COVID-19. The sequencing input was PBMCs or T cells enriched from blood (not recorded which). The chain has TRBV4-2 and TRBJ1-2; D gene uncertain. The CDR3 bases are TGTGCCAGCAGCCAAGGAGGAGTAATTAACTATGGCTACACCTTC. Translating it yields CASSQGGVINYGYTF.